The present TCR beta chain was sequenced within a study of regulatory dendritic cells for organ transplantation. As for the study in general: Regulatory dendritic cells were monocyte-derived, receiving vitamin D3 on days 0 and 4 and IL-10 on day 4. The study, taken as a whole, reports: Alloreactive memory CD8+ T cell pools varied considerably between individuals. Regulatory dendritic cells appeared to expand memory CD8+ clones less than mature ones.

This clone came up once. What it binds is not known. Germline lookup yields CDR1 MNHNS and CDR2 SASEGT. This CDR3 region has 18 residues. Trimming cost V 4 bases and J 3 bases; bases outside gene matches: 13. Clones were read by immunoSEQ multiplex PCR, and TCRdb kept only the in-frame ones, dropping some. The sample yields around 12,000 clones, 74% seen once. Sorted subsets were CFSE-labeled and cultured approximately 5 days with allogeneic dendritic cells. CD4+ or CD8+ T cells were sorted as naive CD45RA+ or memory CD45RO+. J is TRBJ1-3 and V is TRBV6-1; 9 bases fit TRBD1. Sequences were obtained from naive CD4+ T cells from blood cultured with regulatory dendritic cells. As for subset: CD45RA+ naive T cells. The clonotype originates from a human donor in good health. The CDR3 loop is CASSGIPGQGSGGNTIYF. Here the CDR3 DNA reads TGTGCCAGCAGTGGAATTCCGGGACAGGGATCGGGTGGAAACACCATATATTTT.